The 10 T cell receptor beta chains reported below all come from one sample, sequenced in a study of T-cell reconstitution after alpha-beta-depleted transplantation in children (dated by TCRdb to the mid-2010s). The library was produced with PCR. These reads were obtained on an Illumina HiSeq 2500. TCR libraries were prepared with molecular barcoding, using unique molecular identifiers to normalize TCRbeta repertoire quantification. Through fastp at Q25 and MiXCR, TCRdb rebuilt clones from the public reads, retaining in-frame beta chains. Each CDR3 protein appears once, grouped with its most common genes and DNA. This sample gives around 600,000 distinct CDR3 sequences in total; about 10% of them show up just once. The top ten hold less than 5% of the sample. The sequencing here drew on PBMCs from the stem cell graft donor, taken from the stem cell graft. The receptors stem from a human donor who donated a stem cell graft to a child with acute myeloid leukemia.

J is TRBJ2-7 and V is TRBV28, with a tentative D call TRBD2 (6 bases). V was clipped by 5 bases and J by 1 base, with 15 bases between them. The CDR3 contains 15 residues. Germline V gene lookup returns CDR1 MDHEN and CDR2 SYDVKM. CDR3 loop: CASSGAGMESYEQYF. CDR3 nucleotide sequence: TGTGCCAGCAGTGGGGCGGGGATGGAATCCTACGAGCAGTACTTC.

The chain links TRBV12-3 or TRBV12-4 to TRBJ2-2; 9 positions match TRBD1. Losses at the gene ends were 5 bases for V and 9 bases for J; bases not matched to a gene: 7. This CDR3 spans 14 amino acids. The CDR3 DNA reads TGTGCCAGCAGTCCTACAGGGGGCCTGAGGGAGCTGTTTTTT. Its protein product is CASSPTGGLRELFF.

This clonotype appeared a few times. The V and J genes are TRBV30 and TRBJ2-6; D unresolved. Trimming cost V 0 bases and J 0 bases, with 3 bases left between them. The V gene's germline CDR1 is GTSNPN and CDR2 SVGIG (reference sequence). The CDR3 totals 14 residues. CDR3 DNA sequence: TGTGCCTGGAGTGTCTTCTCTGGGGCCAACGTCCTGACTTTC. It yields the protein CAWSVFSGANVLTF.

Ten or more counts support this clonotype. V is TRBV3-1 and J is TRBJ2-7; D may be TRBD1 (5 bases). Germline V gene lookup returns CDR1 LGHDT and CDR2 YNNKEL (reference sequence). The CDR3 runs 12 residues. The V gene lost 2 bases and the J gene lost 6 bases, with 8 bases spanning the gap. The CDR3 loop reads CASSQPDSEQYF. As DNA, the CDR3 is TGTGCCAGCAGCCAACCCGACAGCGAGCAGTACTTC.

This clonotype was observed a handful of times. The chain has TRBV6-2 or TRBV6-3 and TRBJ2-1; maybe TRBD2 (7 bases). Germline V gene lookup returns CDR1 MNHEY and CDR2 SVGEGT. The germline V and J ends were trimmed by 6 bases and 10 bases, with 22 bases remaining between them. The length of the CDR3 is 15 residues. DNA of the CDR3: TGTGCCAGCAGGACCCCTAGCGGAGGGGGTACAGAGCAGTTCTTC. This encodes CASRTPSGGGTEQFF.

This clonotype turned up a few times. The V and J genes are TRBV7-9 and TRBJ1-2, with D unresolved. Germline CDR1 reads SEHNR; CDR2 reads FQNEAQ (reference sequence). The CDR3 is 14 amino acids. Trimming took off 3 bases at V and 2 bases at J, with 10 bases between the two ends. The CDR3 nucleotides are TGTGCCAGCAGCTTCTTCCAGGCGAACTATGGCTACACCTTC. It specifies CASSFFQANYGYTF.

This clonotype appeared a few times. The genes are TRBV12-3 or TRBV12-4 and TRBJ2-1; 14 bases map to TRBD2. This CDR3 spans 18 amino acids. The ends lost 4 bases at V and 4 bases at J; junction bases unmatched: 9. The CDR3: CASSSLLGLAGGYNEQFF. CDR3 nucleotide sequence: TGTGCCAGCAGTTCCTTACTCGGACTAGCGGGAGGTTACAATGAGCAGTTCTTC.

The J gene is TRBJ2-2, the V gene TRBV7-8, with 9 positions matching TRBD2. J was trimmed by 0 bases and V by 2 bases; bases with no gene match: 7. The germline V gene has CDR1 SGHVS and CDR2 FQNEAQ. The CDR3 has 18 amino acids. CDR3 in amino acids: CASSLKASGAPNTGELFF. In nucleotides, the CDR3 is TGTGCCAGCAGCTTAAAGGCTAGCGGGGCCCCGAACACCGGGGAGCTGTTTTTT.

The CDR3 nucleotides read TGTGCCAGCTCCGCCCCAGGAAACATTCAGTACTTC. Translating it yields CASSAPGNIQYF. The chain combines TRBV28 with TRBJ2-4; D is unresolved. The CDR3 contains 12 residues. Germline CDR1 MDHEN, CDR2 SYDVKM. V lost 8 bases and J 6 bases, leaving 11 bases between the germline ends.

This clonotype was found many times. The chain couples TRBV20-1 to TRBJ2-5, with 11 nucleotides matching TRBD1. In germline, CDR1 is DFQATT, CDR2 SNEGSKA (reference sequence). This CDR3 is 13 amino acids long. Losses at the gene ends were 4 bases for V and 5 bases for J; bases not matched to a gene: 3. The CDR3 reads CSAIGQGAETQYF. The CDR3, as DNA: TGCAGTGCTATCGGACAGGGGGCGGAGACCCAGTACTTC.